This TCR beta chain was captured in a study of T cell clonality in common variable immunodeficiency. Study-level points and caveats: The cause of increased CVID clonality remains unclear without subpopulation sequencing. Compared with controls, CVID subjects had fewer shared TCRbeta clones.

The assay was immunoSEQ multiplex PCR, and TCRdb's table has in-frame clones only and misses some. The sample gives some 40,000 clones, none seen only once, and the top ten clones hold less than 3%. Both groups were predominantly of Caucasian heritage. The table lists this clone with many counts. Its specificity is not known. Sequencing was performed on peripheral blood mononuclear cells. The sequence was collected from a person aged 18 to 75 in good health.

CDR3 DNA (partial): TGTGCCAGTAGTCCCCCTAGCGGGAGTTACGAG. Translated: CASSPPSGSYE. The CDR3, in full, reads CASSPPSGSYEQYF. The gene calls are TRBV19 and TRBJ2-7, with 10 bases that match TRBD2. The read terminates 3 residues before the CDR3 end, so the remaining end is supplied by the germline J gene. Germline CDR1 reads LNHDA; CDR2 reads SQIVND (reference sequence). The CDR3 totals 14 residues. Losses at the gene ends were 5 bases for V and 4 bases for J; bases not matched to a gene: 5. The whole variable domain, remainder taken from reference TRBV19 and TRBJ2-7, is DGGITQSPKYLFRKEGQNVTLSCEQNLNHDAMYWYRQDPGQGLRLIYYSQIVNDFQKGDIAEGYSVSREKKESFPLTVTSAQKNPTAFYLCASSPPSGSYEQYFGPGTRLTVT.